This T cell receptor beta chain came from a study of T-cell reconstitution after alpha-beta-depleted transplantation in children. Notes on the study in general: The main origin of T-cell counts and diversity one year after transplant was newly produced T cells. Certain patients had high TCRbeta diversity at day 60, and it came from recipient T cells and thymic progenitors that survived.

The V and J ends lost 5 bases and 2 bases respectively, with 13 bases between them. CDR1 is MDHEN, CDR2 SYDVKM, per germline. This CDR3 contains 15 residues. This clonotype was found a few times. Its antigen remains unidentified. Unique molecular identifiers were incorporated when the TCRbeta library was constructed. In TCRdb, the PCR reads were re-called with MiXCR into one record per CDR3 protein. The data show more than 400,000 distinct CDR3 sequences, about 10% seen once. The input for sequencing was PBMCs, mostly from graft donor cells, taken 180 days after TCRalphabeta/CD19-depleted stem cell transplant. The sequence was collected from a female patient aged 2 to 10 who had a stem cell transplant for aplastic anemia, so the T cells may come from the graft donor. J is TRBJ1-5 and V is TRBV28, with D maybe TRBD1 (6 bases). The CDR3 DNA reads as TGTGCCAGCAGTCAACAGGGCTGGGGCAATCAGCCCCAGCATTTT. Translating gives CASSQQGWGNQPQHF.